This TCR beta chain stems from a study of tumor-infiltrating lymphocytes in primary liver carcinoma. Study information: Each of the growths was stage T1-T3 N0M0, extending roughly 4.2 to 10 cm across.

Making TCR beta cDNA involved approximately 530 ng total RNA and a constant-region primer. What produced the TCR beta libraries was three nested multiplex PCR rounds using slightly modified ARM-PCR. The first two PCR rounds, around 10 cycles each, used TRBV1-TRBV30 forward primers and a C-beta reverse primer. TCRdb called the multiplex PCR reads again in MiXCR, with one record for every CDR3 protein. The sample carries about 120,000 distinct CDR3 sequences, about 59% recorded once. The ends were cut back, 7 bases at V and 3 bases at J, with 16 bases in the middle. This CDR3 region has 14 residues. Germline V lookup: CDR1 MDHEN, CDR2 SYDVKM. Joint extraction of RNA and DNA used roughly 18-34 mg of bulk tissue that was unsorted.

The V and J genes are TRBV28 and TRBJ2-7; perhaps D is TRBD1 or TRBD2 (6 bases each). The specimen was liver tumor tissue from sampling region 1. Described subset: tumor region T1, superior pole. The sequence came from a woman between 55 and 75 years old with primary liver carcinoma and hepatitis B virus infection. The CDR3 is CASTTGSGDYEQYF. The CDR3 nucleotides are TGTGCCAGCACTACAGGGTCGGGGGACTACGAGCAGTACTTC. Looking up the rest from reference TRBV28 and TRBJ2-7 gives the full variable domain: DVKVTQSSRYLVKRTGEKVFLECVQDMDHENMFWYRQDPGLGLRLIYFSYDVKMKEKGDIPEGYSVSREKKERFSLILESASTNQTSMYLCASTTGSGDYEQYFGPGTRLTVT.